This passage covers 13 T cell receptor beta chains from one sample sequenced in a study of cytomegalovirus exposure and HLA in healthy donors listed by TCRdb under 2017. Library creation used the immunoSEQ multiplex PCR assay. A mixture of 60 forward primers for TCR Vbeta segments and 13 reverse primers for TCR Jbeta segments was used in the multiplex PCR. Here the immuneACCESS table is served through TCRdb, limited to in-frame sequences with V and J called. Missing clones are a known gap in these copies; in checked studies unresolved V genes cover under half, and the rest lacks a known reason. The sample table holds 100,000 to 150,000 clones, of which approximately 81% were seen once. The ten largest clones capture about 0.7% of the sample. Sequencing was carried out using PBMCs. The receptors come from a young man in good health and CMV-seronegative.

The J gene is TRBJ2-6, the V gene TRBV19; possible D gene TRBD2, 5 bases. This CDR3 has 15 residues. Trimming took off 6 bases at V and 4 bases at J, with 13 bases between the two ends. CDR1 and CDR2 (germline): LNHDA, SQIVND (reference sequence). The CDR3 is CASRSRGSGANVLTF. In DNA, the CDR3 is TGTGCCAGTAGGAGTCGGGGTTCCGGGGCCAACGTCCTGACTTTC.

V and J are TRBV19 and TRBJ2-7, with TRBD1 matching 8 bases. V lost 1 base to trimming and J lost 5 bases; unmatched junction nucleotides: 7. This CDR3 is 15 amino acids long. The germline CDR1 and CDR2 sequences are LNHDA and SQIVND (reference sequence). CDR3 residues: CASSIGKTDRDEQYF. Written as DNA, the CDR3 is TGTGCCAGTAGTATAGGGAAAACGGACAGGGACGAGCAGTACTTC.

The gene calls are TRBV9 and TRBJ2-3, with D perhaps TRBD2 (5 bases). This CDR3 is 15 amino acids long. Trimming shortened V by 4 bases and J by 2 bases, and 14 bases separated the two germline ends. Germline values: CDR1 SGDLS, CDR2 YYNGEE. CDR3 amino acids: CASSHRGRHTDTQYF. The CDR3 nucleotides are TGTGCCAGCAGCCATCGTGGGAGACACACAGATACGCAGTATTTT. The entire variable domain, with the rest obtained from reference TRBV9 and TRBJ2-3, is as follows: DSGVTQTPKHLITATGQRVTLRCSPRSGDLSVYWYQQSLDQGLQFLIQYYNGEERAKGNILERFSAQQFPDLHSELNLSSLELGDSALYFCASSHRGRHTDTQYFGPGTRLTVL.

The chain is built from TRBV2 and TRBJ2-5; perhaps TRBD1 as D (6 bases). Germline V CDR1 and CDR2: SNHLY, FYNNEI. This CDR3 has 15 amino acids. V lost 2 bases and J 3 bases, leaving 13 bases between the germline ends. The CDR3 region has the DNA TGTGCCAGCAGTGAATACGTGAGGACAGAAGAGACCCAGTACTTC. It yields the protein CASSEYVRTEETQYF.

The chain employs TRBV2 and TRBJ1-5; D gene ambiguous. This CDR3 contains 13 residues. Trimming removed 5 bases from V and 5 bases from J, with 10 bases in between. The germline gives CDR1 SNHLY, CDR2 FYNNEI. CDR3 DNA: TGTGCCAGCAGTTCTAGGCGGGATCAGCCCCAGCATTTT. Amino acid sequence: CASSSRRDQPQHF.

This clone was recorded a few times. CDR3 nucleotide sequence: TGTGCCACCAGCAGCCCCAGGGGCGAGCAGTACTTC. This translates into CATSSPRGEQYF. The rearrangement uses TRBV15 and TRBJ2-7, with D possibly matching TRBD1 (6 bases). Per the germline V gene, CDR1 is LNHNV and CDR2 is YYDKDF (reference sequence). The CDR3 contains 12 residues. V lost 3 bases and J lost 6, with 9 bases in between.

The chain has TRBV27 and TRBJ2-2; the match to TRBD2 covers 8 bases. This CDR3 comprises 14 residues. V trimming: 10 bases; J trimming: 7 bases; junction bases outside the gene matches: 11. Germline lookup yields CDR1 MNHEY and CDR2 SMNVEV (reference sequence). CDR3 coding DNA: TGTGCCACTTCTATAGCGGGGACCGGCGGGGAGCTGTTTTTT. Translated: CATSIAGTGGELFF.

The CDR3 here is CASSDQGKGNQPQHF. For the CDR3, the DNA is TGTGCCAGCAGTGACCAGGGGAAGGGCAATCAGCCCCAGCATTTT. The V and J genes are TRBV6-1 and TRBJ1-5, with D perhaps matching TRBD1 (6 bases). Germline-derived CDR1 and CDR2 are MNHNS and SASEGT. The CDR3 covers 15 residues. V lost 3 bases and J lost 2, with 11 bases in between.

The chain's CDR3 is CASSFYLNEQFF. CDR3 DNA sequence: TGTGCCAGCAGCTTCTATCTAAATGAGCAGTTCTTC. This rearrangement joins TRBV5-8 to TRBJ2-1; D remains unclear. CDR1 is SGHTS and CDR2 is YDEGEE in the germline V gene. The ends were cut back, 2 bases at V and 7 bases at J, with 7 bases in the middle. The CDR3 length is 12 residues.

The chain carries TRBV11-2 and TRBJ1-1; the match to TRBD1 covers 7 bases. V shed 3 bases and J 7 bases; nucleotides not matched to a gene: 8. The germline V gene has CDR1 SGHAT and CDR2 FQNNGV. This CDR3 is 14 amino acids long. This CDR3 reads CASSFNHRGSEAFF. The CDR3 nucleotides read TGTGCCAGCAGCTTCAATCACAGGGGAAGTGAAGCTTTCTTT.

The genes are TRBV25-1 and TRBJ2-3, with a weak D call TRBD1 (5 bases). The CDR3 has 14 residues. Trimming shortened V by 5 bases and J by 2 bases, and 11 bases separated the two germline ends. Germline CDR1 is MGHDK and CDR2 is SYGVNS. CDR3 nucleotide sequence: TGTGCCAGCAGTAGGGGCAGCTACACAGATACGCAGTATTTT. Residues: CASSRGSYTDTQYF. Drawing the rest from reference TRBV25-1 and TRBJ2-3, the complete variable domain is EADIYQTPRYLVIGTGKKITLECSQTMGHDKMYWYQQDPGMELHLIHYSYGVNSTEKGDLSSESTVSRIRTEHFPLTLESARPSHTSQYLCASSRGSYTDTQYFGPGTRLTVL.

This chain uses TRBV7-2 with TRBJ2-2, with TRBD2 matching over 10 bases. The trim removed 1 base at V and 4 bases at J, leaving 9 bases unmatched. The CDR3 is made up of 18 amino acids. CDR1 SGHTA and CDR2 FQGNSA come from the germline V gene. Here the CDR3 reads CASSLEISGGAITGELFF. For the CDR3, the DNA is TGTGCCAGCAGCTTAGAGATCAGCGGGGGGGCCATCACCGGGGAGCTGTTTTTT.

V gene TRBV2 combines with J gene TRBJ2-7; maybe TRBD1 (5 bases). Trimming took off 1 base at V and 0 bases at J, with 10 bases between the two ends. Germline V gene sequence: CDR1 SNHLY, CDR2 FYNNEI. The CDR3 has 15 residues. CDR3 region: CASSEVSGLSYEQYF. DNA for the CDR3: TGTGCCAGCAGTGAAGTATCAGGGCTCTCCTACGAGCAGTACTTC.